This T cell receptor beta chain was retrieved from a study of vaccination effects on CD4 cells after COVID-19. Using viral peptide pools, the ViraFEST assay grew out antigen-specific CD4+ T cells prior to sequencing. Following 10 days of culture, CD4+ T cells were isolated. Wells each received 2 million to 2.5 million PBMC, cultured with around 10 IU/ml IL-2 and about 10 ug/ml peptides. A half-volume exchange with IL-2 medium occurred on days 3 and 7. Germline V gene sequence: CDR1 MNHEY, CDR2 SVGAGI. The CDR3 loop spans 15 amino acids. Trimming pared 6 bases from V and 0 bases from J, leaving 12 bases between. Points on this clone: Its target is unknown.

Only in-frame clones appear in the TCRdb table, and some are missing; sequencing was by immunoSEQ multiplex PCR. The data hold over 55,000 clones, with roughly 80% observed a single time. The chain joins TRBV6-5 to TRBJ1-5; no clear D. The TCR comes from a human donor who received a COVID-19 vaccine. Sequencing was performed on CD4+ T cells from PBMCs cultured with HCoV-229E spike peptides, taken before COVID-19 vaccination. The CDR3 here is CASSPGVNSNQPQHF. The DNA for the CDR3 is TGTGCCAGCAGCCCGGGAGTTAATAGCAATCAGCCCCAGCATTTT.